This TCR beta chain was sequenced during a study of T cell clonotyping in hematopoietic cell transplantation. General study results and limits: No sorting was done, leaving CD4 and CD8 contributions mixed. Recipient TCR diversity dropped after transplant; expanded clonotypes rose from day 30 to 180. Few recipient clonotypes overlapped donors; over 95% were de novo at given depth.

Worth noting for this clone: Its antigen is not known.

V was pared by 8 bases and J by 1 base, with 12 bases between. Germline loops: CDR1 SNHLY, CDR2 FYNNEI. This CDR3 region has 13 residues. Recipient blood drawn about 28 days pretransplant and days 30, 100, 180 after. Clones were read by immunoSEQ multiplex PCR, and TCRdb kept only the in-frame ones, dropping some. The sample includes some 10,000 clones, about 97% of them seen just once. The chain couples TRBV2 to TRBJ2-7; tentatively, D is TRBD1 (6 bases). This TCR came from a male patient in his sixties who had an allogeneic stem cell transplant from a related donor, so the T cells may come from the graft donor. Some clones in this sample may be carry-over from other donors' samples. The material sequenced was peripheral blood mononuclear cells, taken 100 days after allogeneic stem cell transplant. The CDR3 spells CASEGVGSYEQYF. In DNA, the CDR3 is TGTGCCAGCGAGGGGGTAGGGTCCTACGAGCAGTACTTC.